One sample yielded the 30 T cell receptor beta chains listed below, sequenced in a study of blood T cell repertoires in COVID-19. Sequencing was performed with immunoSEQ multiplex PCR; in TCRdb, only in-frame clones are kept and a portion is missing. The table lists over 250,000 clones, around four fifths of them singletons. Sequencing was performed on peripheral blood. The receptors were gathered from a woman aged 45-65 years who had recovered from COVID-19.

The genes are TRBV6-4 and TRBJ2-3, with D perhaps TRBD1 (5 bases). Between the trimmed V and J ends, which lost 3 bases and 2 bases, there was a span of 9 bases. From germline, CDR1 is MRHNA and CDR2 SNTAGT. This CDR3 spans 14 amino acids. The CDR3 DNA follows: TGTGCCAGCAGTGAAAGCAGGGACACAGATACGCAGTATTTT. Translation: CASSESRDTDTQYF.

V is TRBV3-1 (or the pseudogene TRBV3-2) and J is TRBJ2-3; the D gene is possibly TRBD1 (5 bases). The CDR3 spans 16 residues. V lost 0 bases and J 2 bases, leaving 12 bases between the germline ends. Per the germline V gene, CDR1 is LGHDT and CDR2 is YNNKEL (reference sequence). This CDR3 reads CASSQDAGRNTDTQYF. Written as DNA, the CDR3 is TGTGCCAGCAGCCAAGACGCAGGGCGGAACACAGATACGCAGTATTTT.

The table lists this clone with a few counts. The chain uses TRBV12-3 or TRBV12-4 and TRBJ2-1; tentatively, D is TRBD1 (5 bases). The CDR3 sequence is 13 residues long. Between the trimmed V and J ends, which lost 6 bases and 7 bases, there was a span of 13 bases. CDR3 residues: CASSVLGQNEQFF. The DNA of the CDR3 is TGTGCCAGCAGCGTATTAGGACAAAATGAGCAGTTCTTC.

V usage is TRBV6-1 and J usage is TRBJ1-2, with D tentatively TRBD1 (6 bases). Trimming cost V 1 base and J 5 bases, with 14 bases left between them. Germline lookup yields CDR1 MNHNS and CDR2 SASEGT. This CDR3 region has 15 residues. The DNA for the CDR3 is TGTGCCAGCAGTGAAGGGCAGGGGCCTATTTATGGCTACACCTTC. It codes for CASSEGQGPIYGYTF.

The V gene is TRBV19, the J gene TRBJ2-3; 10 bases map to TRBD2. V was clipped by 6 bases and J by 5 bases; unmatched bases: 8. CDR1 and CDR2 from the germline V gene are LNHDA and SQIVND (reference sequence). CDR3 size: 15 residues. The CDR3 bases are TGTGCCAGTAGCCCAGCGGGAGGGTTCGGAGATACGCAGTATTTT. Protein sequence: CASSPAGGFGDTQYF.

CDR3 region: CASSLVAGGDYGYTF. The CDR3 nucleotides read TGTGCCAGCAGCTTAGTGGCAGGGGGTGACTATGGCTACACCTTC. V usage is TRBV7-9 and J usage is TRBJ1-2; TRBD1 matches 7 bases. Germline V CDR1 and CDR2: SEHNR, FQNEAQ (reference sequence). CDR3 length equals 15 residues. V trimming: 1 base; J trimming: 3 bases; junction bases outside the gene matches: 5.

The rearrangement links TRBV29-1 to TRBJ2-1; possibly TRBD1 for D (6 bases). Per the germline V gene, CDR1 is SQVTM and CDR2 is ANQGSEA. The CDR3 runs 13 residues. Trimming removed 7 bases at V and 1 base at J, with 11 bases between. CDR3 sequence (DNA): TGCAGCGGCAGGGGACCGTCCTACAATGAGCAGTTCTTC. Its protein product is CSGRGPSYNEQFF.

The V gene is TRBV5-1, the J gene TRBJ2-1, with TRBD2 matching over 14 bases. Germline CDR1 SGHRS, CDR2 YFSETQ. This CDR3 comprises 16 residues. Germline trimming cut 6 bases from V and 0 bases from J; bases unmatched to any gene: 2. CDR3 protein: CASKGLAGDSYNEQFF. For the CDR3, the DNA is TGCGCCAGCAAGGGACTAGCGGGAGACTCCTACAATGAGCAGTTCTTC.

The table lists this clone with a few counts. The CDR3 spells CASSLASGTGSRGEQYF. The DNA of the CDR3 is TGTGCCAGCAGCTTAGCGAGCGGGACAGGGTCTCGAGGCGAGCAGTACTTC. The genes are TRBV7-9 and TRBJ2-7; 9 nucleotides agree with TRBD1. Trimming at V came to 0 bases and at J to 6 bases, leaving 12 bases not matched to a gene. Germline V gene data show CDR1 as SEHNR and CDR2 as FQNEAQ (reference sequence). CDR3 size: 17 residues.

The DNA of the CDR3 is TGTGCCAGTAGTAACGCAGGGGGCACAGATACGCAGTATTTT. Protein: CASSNAGGTDTQYF. J is TRBJ2-3 and V is TRBV19, with D perhaps TRBD1 (6 bases). V shed 4 bases and J shed 1 base, with 9 bases lying between them. This CDR3 comprises 14 residues. From germline, CDR1 is LNHDA and CDR2 SQIVND (reference sequence).

The chain couples TRBV7-2 to TRBJ2-7, with 8 bases matching TRBD2. This CDR3 is 15 amino acids long. Trimming removed 6 bases from V and 4 bases from J; junction bases left unmatched: 11. Germline V gene sequence: CDR1 SGHTA, CDR2 FQGNSA. This CDR3 is CASRQWAGGSYEQYF. CDR3 sequence (DNA): TGTGCCAGCAGACAGTGGGCGGGAGGATCGTACGAGCAGTACTTC.

The chain is built from TRBV9 and TRBJ1-1; D perhaps matches TRBD1 (6 bases). Per germline, CDR1 SGDLS and CDR2 YYNGEE. The CDR3 contains 15 residues. Trimming cost V 0 bases and J 1 base, with 10 bases left between them. CDR3 sequence reads: CASSVDGRGNTEAFF. The CDR3 nucleotides read TGTGCCAGCAGCGTAGACGGCAGGGGGAACACTGAAGCTTTCTTT.

Worth noting for this clone: The sample carries other DNA sequences with the same CDR3. This chain uses TRBV28 with TRBJ1-6; 9 bases match TRBD1. Trimming took 2 bases from V and 7 from J; bases not matched to a gene: 0. Germline V gene lookup returns CDR1 MDHEN and CDR2 SYDVKM. The CDR3 runs to 14 residues. For the CDR3, the DNA is TGTGCCAGCAGTTTAGGGACAGGGAATTCACCCCTCCACTTT. Translation gives CASSLGTGNSPLHF.

This chain links TRBV2 with TRBJ1-2; no clear D gene. CDR3 length: 14 residues. The germline CDR1 and CDR2 sequences are SNHLY and FYNNEI. V dropped 4 bases and J dropped 4 bases, with 13 bases sitting between them. DNA for the CDR3: TGTGCCAGCAGTGGGGAGAGAGGGAGCTATGGCTACACCTTC. This encodes CASSGERGSYGYTF. Combining the CDR3 with reference TRBV2 and TRBJ1-2 gives the whole variable domain EPEVTQTPSHQVTQMGQEVILRCVPISNHLYFYWYRQILGQKVEFLVSFYNNEISEKSEIFDDQFSVERPDGSNFTLKIRSTKLEDSAMYFCASSGERGSYGYTFGSGTRLTVV.

J is TRBJ2-1 and V is TRBV7-2; D might be TRBD2 (5 bases). Trimming removed 2 bases at V and 9 bases at J, with 5 bases between. Germline values: CDR1 SGHTA, CDR2 FQGNSA. The CDR3 runs to 11 residues. CDR3 loop: CASSLSGEQFF. The CDR3 region has the DNA TGTGCCAGCAGCTTAAGCGGTGAGCAGTTCTTC.

This clone has only one observation. This chain's CDR3 is CATSDAAGDYNEQFF. Here the CDR3 DNA reads TGTGCCACCAGTGATGCGGCGGGAGACTACAATGAGCAGTTCTTC. The genes are TRBV24-1 and TRBJ2-1; TRBD2 matches 7 bases. The V and J ends lost 3 bases and 3 bases, in that order; junction bases with no gene match: 4. The CDR3 length is 15 residues. Germline V CDR1 and CDR2: KGHDR, SFDVKD.

This chain uses TRBV5-4 with TRBJ1-1, with D tentatively TRBD1 (5 bases). The CDR3 spans 15 residues. Per the germline V gene, CDR1 is SGHNT and CDR2 is YYREEE (reference sequence). Trimming took 0 bases from V and 4 from J, leaving 13 bases between them. The CDR3 sequence is CASSLGGRAVTEAFF. The CDR3 DNA sequence: TGTGCCAGCAGCTTGGGGGGCAGGGCGGTCACTGAAGCTTTCTTT.

For the CDR3, the DNA is TGTGCCAGCAGTTTCCAGGGATGGACTGAAGCTTTCTTT. It is translated as CASSFQGWTEAFF. V is TRBV28 and J is TRBJ1-1, with D possibly TRBD1 on 5 matching bases. V dropped 3 bases and J dropped 5 bases, with 10 bases sitting between them. This CDR3 has 13 amino acids. Germline CDR1 is MDHEN and CDR2 is SYDVKM.

Comments on this clone: Other nucleotide sequences in the sample specify the same CDR3. The gene calls are TRBV5-1 and TRBJ2-3; D may be TRBD2 (5 bases). The CDR3 spans 14 residues. Deletions cut 4 bases from V and 2 bases from J, with 11 bases between. The germline V gene has CDR1 SGHRS and CDR2 YFSETQ. The CDR3 DNA is TGCGCCAGCAGCCTCGGGGAGATCACAGATACGCAGTATTTT. Translation gives CASSLGEITDTQYF.

This chain links TRBV5-1 with TRBJ2-3, with a possible D match to TRBD2 (5 bases). Trimming stripped 6 bases from V and 2 bases from J, with 10 bases between. Germline V gives CDR1 SGHRS, CDR2 YFSETQ. CDR3 length equals 13 residues. In DNA, the CDR3 is TGCGCCAGCACGGCGGACTCCACAGATACGCAGTATTTT. Translated: CASTADSTDTQYF.

The gene calls are TRBV28 and TRBJ2-5; TRBD1 matches 8 bases. V shed 5 bases, J shed 4 bases, and the junction held 3 bases outside the gene matches. There are 13 residues in the CDR3. CDR1 and CDR2 from the germline V gene are MDHEN and SYDVKM. The CDR3 bases are TGTGCCAGCAGTAAGACAGGGGTAGAGACCCAGTACTTC. Encoded protein: CASSKTGVETQYF.

Of note for this clone: Other nucleotide sequences from this sample produce the same CDR3. The rearrangement joins TRBV20-1 to TRBJ2-1; no definite D call. The V end lost 5 bases, the J end lost 3 bases, and 5 bases lay between the germline ends. The CDR3 is 11 amino acids. The germline V gene has CDR1 DFQATT and CDR2 SNEGSKA (reference sequence). The CDR3 nucleotides are TGCAGTGCTCTAATCTACAATGAGCAGTTCTTC. Its protein product is CSALIYNEQFF.

The V gene is TRBV18, the J gene TRBJ1-2; 7 bases match TRBD1. Trimming at V came to 0 bases and at J to 6 bases, leaving 7 bases not matched to a gene. CDR3 size: 15 residues. Germline V CDR1 and CDR2: KGHSH, LQKENI. In DNA form, the CDR3 reads TGTGCCAGCTCACCACCCTGGGGACAGAACCATGGCTACACCTTC. It specifies CASSPPWGQNHGYTF.

The rearrangement links TRBV6-5 to TRBJ1-1; possibly TRBD1 for D (6 bases). CDR3 length: 14 residues. CDR1 MNHEY and CDR2 SVGAGI come from the germline V gene. V was trimmed by 8 bases and J by 4 bases, leaving 17 bases between them. This chain's CDR3 is CASQSQTGFTEAFF. DNA of the CDR3: TGTGCCAGCCAATCCCAAACAGGGTTCACTGAAGCTTTCTTT.

This chain connects TRBV6-2 or TRBV6-3 to TRBJ1-1; D gene ambiguous. The V end was cut by 6 bases, the J end by 0 bases, with 14 bases between. Germline V lookup: CDR1 MNHEY, CDR2 SVGEGT. CDR3 length: 15 amino acids. Here the CDR3 DNA reads TGTGCCAGCAGCCGGTTTGGGAGCATGAACACTGAAGCTTTCTTT. Translated: CASSRFGSMNTEAFF.

This chain joins TRBV19 and TRBJ2-4, with D possibly TRBD1 on 5 matching bases. The CDR3 contains 16 residues. Germline V CDR1 and CDR2: LNHDA, SQIVND (reference sequence). Trimming pared 1 base from V and 0 bases from J, leaving 10 bases between. CDR3: CASSIAQGLAKNIQYF. The CDR3 bases are TGTGCCAGTAGTATAGCCCAGGGTTTAGCCAAAAACATTCAGTACTTC. Variable domain in full (rest from reference TRBV19 and TRBJ2-4): DGGITQSPKYLFRKEGQNVTLSCEQNLNHDAMYWYRQDPGQGLRLIYYSQIVNDFQKGDIAEGYSVSREKKESFPLTVTSAQKNPTAFYLCASSIAQGLAKNIQYFGAGTRLSVL.

The chain combines TRBV7-6 with TRBJ2-3; 9 nucleotides line up with TRBD2. The CDR3 has 16 amino acids. CDR1 and CDR2 from the germline V gene are SGHVS and FNYEAQ. V dropped 4 bases and J dropped 3; count of bases not matched to a gene: 8. The chain's CDR3 is CASSSGGLAGTDTQYF. CDR3 in DNA: TGTGCCAGCAGCTCAGGAGGGCTAGCGGGGACAGATACGCAGTATTTT.

V and J are TRBV29-1 and TRBJ2-5, with 8 bases aligning to TRBD1. CDR3 length equals 13 residues. The germline V gene encodes CDR1 SQVTM and CDR2 ANQGSEA. V shed 5 bases, J shed 4 bases, and the junction held 6 bases outside the gene matches. CDR3 sequence: CSVPDRAGETQYF. Here the CDR3 DNA reads TGCAGCGTTCCGGACAGGGCAGGAGAGACCCAGTACTTC.

This clone was recorded once. This chain joins TRBV3-1 (or the pseudogene TRBV3-2) and TRBJ1-1; 7 bases map to TRBD1. The CDR3 sequence is 14 residues long. Germline CDR1 reads LGHDT; CDR2 reads YNNKEL (reference sequence). V lost 4 bases, J lost 7 bases, and 9 bases stayed unmatched. CDR3 in DNA: TGTGCCAGCAGCCGATCAGGGGGTATTAATGAAGCTTTCTTT. Translating it yields CASSRSGGINEAFF.

A few counts support this clone. The rearrangement uses TRBV18 and TRBJ2-2, with TRBD2 identical over 8 bases. This CDR3 has 15 amino acids. Germline V gene sequence: CDR1 KGHSH, CDR2 LQKENI. V shed 1 base, J shed 5 bases, and the junction held 3 bases outside the gene matches. CDR3 protein: CASSPLLAETGELFF. Here the CDR3 DNA reads TGTGCCAGCTCACCACTACTAGCGGAGACCGGGGAGCTGTTTTTT.